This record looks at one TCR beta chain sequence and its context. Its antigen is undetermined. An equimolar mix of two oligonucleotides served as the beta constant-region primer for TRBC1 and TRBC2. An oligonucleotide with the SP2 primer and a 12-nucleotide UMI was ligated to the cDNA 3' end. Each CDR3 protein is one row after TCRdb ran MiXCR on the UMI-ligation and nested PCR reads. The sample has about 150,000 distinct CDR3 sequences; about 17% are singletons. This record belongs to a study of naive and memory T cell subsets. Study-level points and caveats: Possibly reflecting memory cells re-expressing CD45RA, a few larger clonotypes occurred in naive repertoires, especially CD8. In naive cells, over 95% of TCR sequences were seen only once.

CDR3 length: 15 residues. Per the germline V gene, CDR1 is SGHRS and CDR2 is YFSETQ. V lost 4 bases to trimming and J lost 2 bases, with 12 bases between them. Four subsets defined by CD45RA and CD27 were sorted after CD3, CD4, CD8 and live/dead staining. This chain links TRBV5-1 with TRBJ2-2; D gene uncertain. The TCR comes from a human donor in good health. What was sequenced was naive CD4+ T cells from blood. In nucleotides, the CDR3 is TGCGCCAGCAGCCTCACCACAGCTAACACCGGGGAGCTGTTTTTT. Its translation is CASSLTTANTGELFF.